This TCR beta chain was sequenced in a study of blood T cell repertoires in COVID-19. Study background: The study drew acute and convalescent COVID-19 samples from the United States, Italy and Spain.

The data were produced by immunoSEQ multiplex PCR, yet TCRdb's version contains in-frame clones alone and is incomplete. The sample holds about 130,000 clones, about 80% seen once. Germline V CDR1 and CDR2: MRHNA, SNTAGT. This CDR3 region has 13 residues. V lost 6 bases, J lost 3 bases, and 10 bases lay in between. The chain carries TRBV6-4 and TRBJ2-3, with a possible D match to TRBD2 (6 bases). The sequenced sample was peripheral blood. The receptor was derived from a woman aged 50 to 60 with acute or convalescent COVID-19. DNA of the CDR3: TGTGCCAGCAGGAAGGGACTGACAGATACGCAGTATTTT. This translates into CASRKGLTDTQYF.